This TCR beta chain derives from a study of preoperative IRX-2 immunotherapy in early breast cancer. This CDR3 spans 14 amino acids. The germline gives CDR1 SGDLS, CDR2 YYNGEE. V shed 4 bases and J shed 1 base, with 11 bases lying between them. Treatment reported: preoperative locoregional IRX-2 cytokine immunotherapy. The assay was immunoSEQ multiplex PCR, and TCRdb's table has in-frame clones only and misses some. The sample carries under 45,000 clones, around 96% recorded once. This material consisted of tumor tissue, taken after IRX-2 immunotherapy. The V gene is TRBV9, the J gene TRBJ1-1; the D is unclear. This TCR was sampled from a human donor with breast cancer. The CDR3 nucleotides read TGTGCCAGCAGCTTCATAACAGCGAACACTGAAGCTTTCTTT. Protein: CASSFITANTEAFF.